These 7 T cell receptor beta chains share one sample of origin, sequenced in a study of HIV-infected patients and healthy controls. No cell fractionation was done, so the repertoire covers all unsorted peripheral blood T cells. cDNA was made from approximately 0.55 ug RNA using alpha and beta constant primers. Using multiplexing indices, alpha and beta chain libraries were generated apart by chain-specific third strand synthesis. In TCRdb, the 5' RACE reads were re-called with MiXCR into one record per CDR3 protein. In the table there are approximately 11,000 distinct CDR3 sequences, less than 9.5% of which are singletons. The sample in question was blood, obtained before antiretroviral therapy. These receptors all come from an adult with HIV infection. The donor label of this sample is uncertain.

This clonotype came up many times. V and J are TRBV7-2 and TRBJ2-5, with TRBD2 matching over 9 bases. This CDR3 spans 18 amino acids. J lost 2 bases, V lost 2 bases, and 12 bases had no gene match. Germline assignment: CDR1 SGHTA and CDR2 FQGNSA. CDR3 amino acids: CASSLLASGAPVQETQYF. CDR3 nucleotides: TGTGCCAGCAGCTTATTGGCTAGCGGGGCCCCAGTTCAAGAGACCCAGTACTTC.

This clonotype was recorded many times. The CDR3 is CASSIDRGEKLFF. CDR3 bases: TGTGCCAGCAGCATAGACAGGGGTGAAAAACTGTTTTTT. V gene TRBV7-2 combines with J gene TRBJ1-4; 8 nucleotides line up with TRBD1. With V trimmed by 5 bases and J by 7 bases, 3 bases remained unmatched. The length of the CDR3 is 13 residues. In germline, CDR1 is SGHTA, CDR2 FQGNSA.

The chain is built from TRBV7-9 and TRBJ2-7, with D tentatively TRBD1 or TRBD2 (5 bases each). V gave up 5 bases and J gave up 1 base, with 18 bases separating them. CDR1 and CDR2 from the germline V gene are SEHNR and FQNEAQ (reference sequence). The CDR3 spans 16 residues. The CDR3 region has the DNA TGTGCCAGCAGCCATTCCGGGACCACTAGATCCTACGAGCAGTACTTC. Its protein product is CASSHSGTTRSYEQYF. Full variable domain (missing parts from reference TRBV7-9 and TRBJ2-7): DTGVSQNPRHKITKRGQNVTFRCDPISEHNRLYWYRQTLGQGPEFLTYFQNEAQLEKSRLLSDRFSAERPKGSFSTLEIQRTEQGDSAMYLCASSHSGTTRSYEQYFGPGTRLTVT.

The J gene is TRBJ2-1, the V gene TRBV30; D is unresolved. There are 11 residues in the CDR3. V was cut by 2 bases and J by 8 bases, with 7 bases left in between. CDR1 is GTSNPN, CDR2 SVGIG, per germline (reference sequence). The CDR3 reads CAWSNLDEQFF. CDR3 sequence (DNA): TGTGCCTGGAGTAACCTGGATGAGCAGTTCTTC.

This clonotype showed up just a few times. The chain has TRBV5-5 and TRBJ2-3, with 13 bases lining up with TRBD2. Germline loops: CDR1 SGHKS, CDR2 YYEKEE (reference sequence). The J segment lost 3 bases and the V segment lost 4 bases, leaving 5 bases of the junction unmatched. This CDR3 spans 16 amino acids. CDR3 coding DNA: TGTGCCAGCAGCCCCGGGACTAGCGGGACAACAGATACGCAGTATTTT. Translated: CASSPGTSGTTDTQYF.

Many counts were recorded for this clonotype. The genes are TRBV11-3 and TRBJ2-7; possibly TRBD1 for D (6 bases). V was cut by 5 bases and J by 3 bases, with 20 bases left in between. Germline assignment: CDR1 SGHNT and CDR2 YENEEA. The CDR3 consists of 16 residues. CDR3 sequence (DNA): TGTGCCAGCAGCGCCTCCCTCGAGGGGGATCTCTACGAGCAGTACTTC. This sequence encodes CASSASLEGDLYEQYF.

This clonotype was seen at least ten times. The J gene is TRBJ2-5, the V gene TRBV12-3 or TRBV12-4; a weak D match, TRBD2 (6 bases). The CDR3 has 14 amino acids. Trimming pared 3 bases from V and 7 bases from J, leaving 15 bases between. CDR3 DNA sequence: TGTGCCAGCAGTTTGGGACTTTCGGACTGGACCCAGTACTTC. Protein sequence: CASSLGLSDWTQYF.